This T cell receptor (beta chain) emerged from a study of blood T cells in healthy people across ages. Only a few counts were recorded for this clonotype. A read error may be the cause here, since a much bigger clone is one base away. V dropped 6 bases and J dropped 3 bases, with 3 bases sitting between them. There are 10 residues in the CDR3. The germline V gene has CDR1 LGHDT and CDR2 YNNKEL (reference sequence). A second about 7 to 11 cycle PCR used barcoded and J-beta primers. From the 5' RACE reads, TCRdb called clonotypes with MiXCR, one entry per CDR3 protein. The profile shows over 1,500,000 distinct CDR3 sequences, approximately 50% of them singletons.

The material sequenced was blood. This clonotype originated in a woman between 40 and 55 years old in good health. This chain links TRBV3-1 with TRBJ2-7; no clear D gene. The CDR3 region is CASRFYEQYF. DNA for the CDR3: TGTGCCAGCAGATTCTACGAGCAGTACTTC.